A single sample is the source of the 30 T cell receptor beta chains below, sequenced in a study of cytomegalovirus exposure and HLA in healthy donors. PCR was performed using 60 Vbeta and 13 Jbeta primers. The assay was immunoSEQ multiplex PCR, and TCRdb's table has in-frame clones only and misses some. This table has approximately 150,000 clones, approximately 78% appearing once. The sequencing input was PBMCs. The receptors originated from a woman aged 30 to 39 in good health and CMV-seropositive.

V gene TRBV7-9 combines with J gene TRBJ2-5, with 8 bases lining up with TRBD2. The CDR3 is 13 amino acids. Germline CDR1 reads SEHNR; CDR2 reads FQNEAQ (reference sequence). V trimming: 2 bases; J trimming: 5 bases; junction bases outside the gene matches: 1. The CDR3 nucleotides read TGTGCCAGCAGCTTAACTAGCGGTGAGACCCAGTACTTC. Translated: CASSLTSGETQYF.

The genes are TRBV5-1 and TRBJ1-1; 12 bases map to TRBD1. The germline V gene encodes CDR1 SGHRS and CDR2 YFSETQ. V dropped 4 bases and J dropped 0; count of bases not matched to a gene: 4. The CDR3 totals 16 residues. CDR3 coding DNA: TGCGCCAGCAGCCTGGGACAGGGGGCCATGAACACTGAAGCTTTCTTT. Protein sequence: CASSLGQGAMNTEAFF.

The chain employs TRBV27 and TRBJ2-7, with TRBD2 as a possible D gene (5 bases). The CDR3 has 14 residues. The germline V gene encodes CDR1 MNHEY and CDR2 SMNVEV (reference sequence). Trimming cost V 4 bases and J 2 bases, with 12 bases left between them. In DNA, the CDR3 is TGTGCCAGCAGTTCCGCGGGCACGGCCTACGAGCAGTACTTC. Residues: CASSSAGTAYEQYF.

Details on this clone: A junction end diverges from the germline sequence, so it may reflect a read error. V is TRBV29-1 and J is TRBJ2-7; the match to TRBD2 covers 13 bases. Germline V gene sequence: CDR1 SQVTM, CDR2 ANQGSEA. This CDR3 has 14 residues. CDR3 loop: CSVEGLAGDYEQYF. The CDR3 DNA sequence: TGCAGCGTCGAAGGACTAGCGGGGGACTACGAGCAGTACTTC.

V and J are TRBV5-1 and TRBJ1-2, with D possibly being TRBD1 (6 bases). The length of the CDR3 is 17 residues. V was pared by 4 bases and J by 4 bases, with 23 bases between. CDR1 is SGHRS and CDR2 is YFSETQ in the germline V gene. This chain's CDR3 is CASSPSAGTHRFYGYTF. DNA for the CDR3: TGCGCCAGCAGCCCGAGCGCCGGGACACATCGCTTCTATGGCTACACCTTC.

This clone came up once. The rearrangement joins TRBV5-1 to TRBJ1-2; the match to TRBD1 covers 8 bases. The trim removed 4 bases at V and 0 bases at J, leaving 5 bases unmatched. Germline V gene data show CDR1 as SGHRS and CDR2 as YFSETQ. This CDR3 is built from 15 residues. CDR3: CASSGQGGTNYGYTF. CDR3 coding DNA: TGCGCCAGCAGCGGACAGGGTGGGACTAACTATGGCTACACCTTC.

CDR3 sequence (DNA): TGTGCCAGCAGTCCCGGGGGCACCGGGGAGCTGTTTTTT. The encoded protein is CASSPGGTGELFF. The chain is built from TRBV5-4 and TRBJ2-2; weak D call: TRBD2 (6 bases). The V gene's germline CDR1 is SGHNT and CDR2 YYREEE (reference sequence). Trimming took 5 bases from V and 4 from J, leaving 9 bases between them. The CDR3 covers 13 residues.

V is TRBV28 and J is TRBJ1-5; possibly TRBD1 for D (6 bases). Trimming took 3 bases from V and 4 from J, leaving 10 bases between them. Germline V gives CDR1 MDHEN, CDR2 SYDVKM. This CDR3 has 14 amino acids. This chain's CDR3 is CASSFGGPNQPQHF. In DNA form, the CDR3 reads TGTGCCAGCAGTTTCGGGGGGCCGAATCAGCCCCAGCATTTT.

The V call is TRBV30, the J call TRBJ2-2, with 8 nucleotides matching TRBD1. Germline V gene data show CDR1 as GTSNPN and CDR2 as SVGIG (reference sequence). The CDR3 consists of 14 residues. J gave up 4 bases and V 4 bases, and 5 bases lay outside the gene matches. CDR3 sequence (DNA): TGTGCCTGGACCGGACAGGGATCCACCGGGGAGCTGTTTTTT. It specifies CAWTGQGSTGELFF.

The gene calls are TRBV28 and TRBJ2-2, with D perhaps matching TRBD1 (6 bases). There are 14 residues in the CDR3. The germline CDR1 and CDR2 sequences are MDHEN and SYDVKM. Trimming removed 8 bases at V and 2 bases at J, with 12 bases between. The CDR3 sequence is CASPQGKNTGELFF. The CDR3 DNA sequence: TGTGCCAGCCCGCAGGGGAAAAACACCGGGGAGCTGTTTTTT. Combining the CDR3 with reference TRBV28 and TRBJ2-2 gives the whole variable domain DVKVTQSSRYLVKRTGEKVFLECVQDMDHENMFWYRQDPGLGLRLIYFSYDVKMKEKGDIPEGYSVSREKKERFSLILESASTNQTSMYLCASPQGKNTGELFFGEGSRLTVL.

This chain links TRBV6-1 with TRBJ1-5, with no clear D. Germline values: CDR1 MNHNS, CDR2 SASEGT. The CDR3 has 16 amino acids. V was cut by 0 bases and J by 4 bases, with 13 bases left in between. DNA of the CDR3: TGTGCCAGCAGTGAAGCTGGGCACGTTGCTAATCAGCCCCAGCATTTT. Translation: CASSEAGHVANQPQHF.

The CDR3 protein is CASSYLAGGENTEAFF. The CDR3 DNA reads TGTGCCAGCAGTTACTTGGCAGGGGGCGAGAACACTGAAGCTTTCTTT. The chain uses TRBV6-5 and TRBJ1-1, with 8 bases identical to TRBD1. The germline CDR1 and CDR2 sequences are MNHEY and SVGAGI. The CDR3 spans 16 residues. J gave up 1 base and V 1 base, and 5 bases lay outside the gene matches.

The chain joins TRBV5-1 to TRBJ2-7; 10 bases agree with TRBD1. The CDR3 length is 15 residues. J was trimmed by 4 bases and V by 5 bases; bases with no gene match: 9. Germline CDR1 is SGHRS and CDR2 is YFSETQ. The CDR3 coding sequence is TGCGCCAGCAGACCCGGACAGGGGGAAAATTACGAGCAGTACTTC. It yields the protein CASRPGQGENYEQYF.

This clone was seen once. This chain connects TRBV6-5 to TRBJ1-2, with D hard to call. The CDR3 consists of 13 residues. CDR1 is MNHEY, CDR2 SVGAGI, per germline. V was pared by 2 bases and J by 8 bases, with 12 bases between. CDR3 in DNA: TGTGCCAGCAGTTACGAACAGTTTAAAGGCTACACCTTC. This codes for CASSYEQFKGYTF.

The chain joins TRBV7-9 to TRBJ2-7; tentatively, D is TRBD1 (6 bases). The CDR3 covers 16 residues. Per germline, CDR1 SEHNR and CDR2 FQNEAQ (reference sequence). V lost 3 bases to trimming and J lost 0 bases, with 15 bases between them. The CDR3 DNA reads as TGTGCCAGCAGCTTTTCGGGACACCGACCCTCCTACGAGCAGTACTTC. Encoded protein: CASSFSGHRPSYEQYF.

The sample holds a few counts of this clone. The chain uses TRBV11-2 and TRBJ1-5; the D is unclear. Germline CDR1 reads SGHAT; CDR2 reads FQNNGV. Trimming left V 6 bases short and J 3 bases short, with 9 bases between. The length of the CDR3 is 13 residues. CDR3 sequence reads: CASSSGVNQPQHF. In nucleotides, the CDR3 is TGTGCCAGCAGTTCAGGTGTCAATCAGCCCCAGCATTTT.

This clone was counted between two and nine times. The V call is TRBV9, the J call TRBJ2-1; the D gene is possibly TRBD1 (6 bases). The CDR3 runs 16 residues. V lost 3 bases to trimming and J lost 8 bases, with 21 bases between them. Germline CDR1 reads SGDLS; CDR2 reads YYNGEE. Here the CDR3 reads CASSGGFRGSVYEQFF. CDR3 in DNA: TGTGCCAGCAGCGGAGGTTTTAGGGGGTCGGTCTATGAGCAGTTCTTC.

The rearrangement uses TRBV5-1 and TRBJ2-2; TRBD1 aligns across 7 bases. From germline, CDR1 is SGHRS and CDR2 YFSETQ. The J segment lost 3 bases and the V segment lost 4 bases, leaving 6 bases of the junction unmatched. The CDR3 runs to 15 residues. The CDR3 nucleotides are TGCGCCAGCAGCCTGGGAGACAGGGACACCGGGGAGCTGTTTTTT. Its translation: CASSLGDRDTGELFF. The complete variable domain, with remaining parts taken from reference TRBV5-1 and TRBJ2-2, reads KAGVTQTPRYLIKTRGQQVTLSCSPISGHRSVSWYQQTPGQGLQFLFEYFSETQRNKGNFPGRFSGRQFSNSRSEMNVSTLELGDSALYLCASSLGDRDTGELFFGEGSRLTVL.

V gene TRBV7-9 combines with J gene TRBJ1-5; possibly TRBD1 for D (6 bases). Trimming removed 4 bases at V and 2 bases at J, with 12 bases between. This CDR3 spans 15 amino acids. Germline lookup yields CDR1 SEHNR and CDR2 FQNEAQ (reference sequence). DNA for the CDR3: TGTGCCAGCAGCTCCACAGGGATGCGCAATCAGCCCCAGCATTTT. This sequence encodes CASSSTGMRNQPQHF.

The chain uses TRBV4-3 and TRBJ2-5; D might be TRBD2 (5 bases). The J call could be wrong; TRBJ2-7 is a better fit for the DNA end. Germline assignment: CDR1 LGHNA and CDR2 YSLEER. The CDR3 covers 15 residues. The CDR3: CASSRRVASEDEQYF. The CDR3 DNA reads TGCGCCAGCAGCCGTAGGGTAGCCTCGGAGGACGAGCAGTACTTC.

In DNA, the CDR3 is TGTGCCAGCAGCTACGACAGTTTCAATCAGCCCCAGCATTTT. Translating it yields CASSYDSFNQPQHF. The chain employs TRBV9 and TRBJ1-5; D might be TRBD1 (5 bases). The CDR3 is 14 amino acids. The germline V and J ends were trimmed by 4 bases and 3 bases, with 11 bases remaining between them. Germline CDR1 reads SGDLS; CDR2 reads YYNGEE.

Details on this clone: At one end, the junction sequence differs from germline, possibly due to a read error. V and J are TRBV7-9 and TRBJ2-5, with a possible D match to TRBD1 (5 bases). Germline CDR1 reads SEHNR; CDR2 reads FQNEAQ (reference sequence). The CDR3 has 13 amino acids. The CDR3 is CSSSSQGRVTQYF. CDR3 in DNA: TGTTCCAGCAGCTCCCAGGGTAGGGTGACCCAGTACTTC.

The chain uses TRBV18 and TRBJ2-3; D is uncertain. Germline V gene lookup returns CDR1 KGHSH and CDR2 LQKENI. V lost 2 bases, J lost 2 bases, and 11 bases lay in between. The CDR3 sequence is 15 residues long. CDR3 sequence: CASSPTIDNTDTQYF. CDR3 bases: TGTGCCAGCTCACCAACGATAGACAACACAGATACGCAGTATTTT.

The rearrangement links TRBV7-9 to TRBJ1-1; D not certain. Germline CDR1 reads SEHNR; CDR2 reads FQNEAQ (reference sequence). The CDR3 contains 11 residues. V lost 6 bases and J 7 bases, leaving 9 bases between the germline ends. The CDR3 DNA follows: TGTGCCAGCAGTCAGGTGTTTGAAGCTTTCTTT. As protein: CASSQVFEAFF.

The V gene is TRBV18, the J gene TRBJ1-4; no definite D call. Per germline, CDR1 KGHSH and CDR2 LQKENI. Deletions cut 4 bases from V and 7 bases from J, with 16 bases between. This CDR3 spans 15 amino acids. DNA for the CDR3: TGTGCCAGCTCACAGTACAGTGTAGGGAGTGAAAAACTGTTTTTT. Its translation is CASSQYSVGSEKLFF.

J is TRBJ2-5 and V is TRBV9, with 14 bases aligning to TRBD2. This CDR3 spans 17 amino acids. V was clipped by 0 bases and J by 4 bases; unmatched bases: 5. Germline CDR1 is SGDLS and CDR2 is YYNGEE. This CDR3 is CASSVGTSGGRGETQYF. In DNA, the CDR3 is TGTGCCAGCAGCGTAGGGACTAGCGGGGGGCGAGGAGAGACCCAGTACTTC.

The V and J genes are TRBV28 and TRBJ1-2; tentative D call: TRBD1 (6 bases). The V and J ends lost 3 bases and 7 bases respectively, with 12 bases between them. This CDR3 is built from 13 residues. Germline CDR1 is MDHEN and CDR2 is SYDVKM. The CDR3 loop is CASSLGGGRGYTF. The CDR3 DNA follows: TGTGCCAGCAGTTTGGGAGGGGGACGTGGCTACACCTTC.

This clone was seen more than once but under ten times. The V call is TRBV10-3, the J call TRBJ2-5, with 7 bases fitting TRBD1. This CDR3 spans 13 amino acids. In germline, CDR1 is ENHRY, CDR2 SYGVKD. V was clipped by 6 bases and J by 5 bases; unmatched bases: 6. The CDR3 sequence: CAIRITGVETQYF. CDR3 DNA sequence: TGTGCCATCAGGATAACAGGGGTCGAGACCCAGTACTTC.

V usage is TRBV4-3 and J usage is TRBJ2-7; TRBD2 matches at 8 bases. Trimming cost V 0 bases and J 5 bases; bases outside gene matches: 6. In germline, CDR1 is LGHNA, CDR2 YSLEER. This CDR3 is 15 amino acids long. The DNA for the CDR3 is TGCGCCAGCAGCCAAGAGGGTTCTAGCGGGCACGAGCAGTACTTC. It yields the protein CASSQEGSSGHEQYF.

V usage is TRBV6-6 and J usage is TRBJ1-5; 8 nucleotides match TRBD1. V dropped 6 bases and J dropped 4; count of bases not matched to a gene: 8. The CDR3 spans 15 residues. In germline, CDR1 is MNHNY, CDR2 SVGAGI (reference sequence). CDR3 sequence (DNA): TGTGCCAGCAGCCACCGACAGGGGACTAATCAGCCCCAGCATTTT. It translates to CASSHRQGTNQPQHF.